This T cell receptor beta chain came from a study of CD8+CD57+ T cells in acquired aplastic anemia. Previously, flow cytometry had revealed CD8+CD57+ cell expansion in the patients chosen for sequencing. Genomic DNA templated the TCR beta VDJ and CDR3 profiling. One entry per CDR3 protein results from TCRdb running MiXCR on the reads. The sample has about 190,000 distinct CDR3 sequences, nearly 50% seen once; the top ten hold around a tenth. This TCR was sampled from a human donor with aplastic anemia. Sequenced: sorted CD4+, CD8+, or CD8+CD57+ T cells (not recorded which) from PBMCs.

Written as DNA, the CDR3 is TGTGCCAGCAGTTTAGTGGGGGCTACTGAAGCTTTCTTT. Its translation is CASSLVGATEAFF. The chain uses TRBV27 and TRBJ1-1, with a possible D match to TRBD1 (6 bases). Deletions cut 2 bases from V and 5 bases from J, with 9 bases between. The CDR3 has 13 amino acids. CDR1 and CDR2 from the germline V gene are MNHEY and SMNVEV (reference sequence).